A selection of T cell receptor beta chains follows, all from one sample in a study of blood T cell repertoires in COVID-19. Measured with immunoSEQ multiplex PCR; TCRdb has only the in-frame clones, and not every one. The data show 200,000 to 250,000 clones, 85% to 90% seen once. What was sequenced was PBMCs or T cells enriched from blood (not recorded which). Receptors originate from a man in his fifties or sixties who had been exposed to COVID-19. CDR3s include the opening cysteine and the closing phenylalanine or tryptophan. D genes are given only for firm matches. The size field is filled for only some rows; it gives once, few, many or a size class.

D gene	V gene	J gene	clone size	CDR3 DNA	CDR3 protein
TRBD1	TRBV9	TRBJ2-2	NA	TGTGCCAGCAGCGTATATCAGGGGGCGAACGGGGAGCTGTTTTTT	CASSVYQGANGELFF
TRBD1	TRBV28	TRBJ1-5	NA	TGTGCCAGCAGTTCCCGGACAGGGCGAAGGGACAATCAGCCCCAGCATTTT	CASSSRTGRRDNQPQHF
NA	TRBV7-2	TRBJ1-1	once	TGTGCCAGCAGCCTTCGCGAGGGAGGGGGAGCTTTCTTT	CASSLREGGGAFF
NA	TRBV11-3	TRBJ1-1	once	TGTGCCAGCAGCCTATACACTGAAGCTTTCTTT	CASSLYTEAFF
TRBD2	TRBV7-7	TRBJ2-3	NA	TGTGCTAGCAGCCGACTAGCTCAGAGCACAGATACGCAGTATTTT	CASSRLAQSTDTQYF
NA	TRBV5-4	TRBJ1-6	NA	TGTGCCAGCAGCTTGGAAAAGGGGGATTCACCCCTCCACTTT	CASSLEKGDSPLHF
TRBD1	TRBV7-9	TRBJ2-1	once	TGTGCCAGCAGCTTAGGAACGACAGGGAAGAGCGACAATGAGCAGTTCTTC	CASSLGTTGKSDNEQFF
NA	TRBV2	TRBJ1-3	NA	TGTGCCAGCAGTCTTGTAGTTTCTGGAAACACCATATATTTT	CASSLVVSGNTIYF
NA	TRBV2	TRBJ2-3	few	TGTGCCAGCAGTCCTAGCACAGATACGCAGTATTTT	CASSPSTDTQYF
TRBD2	TRBV30	TRBJ2-5	NA	TGTGCCTGGAGCCCCGGACTAGCGGGGGGGCAAGAGACCCAGTACTTC	CAWSPGLAGGQETQYF
NA	TRBV13	TRBJ1-1	NA	TGTGCCAGCAGCAAGTCAGCTGGGTTAGCCACTGAAGCTTTCTTT	CASSKSAGLATEAFF
NA	TRBV28	TRBJ1-5	NA	TGTGCCAGCAGTTTATCGGGACAAAGCAATCAGCCCCAGCATTTT	CASSLSGQSNQPQHF
NA	TRBV12-3/TRBV12-4	TRBJ1-2	NA	TGTGCCAGCAGTTTAGTGCACGGTGATGGCTACACCTTC	CASSLVHGDGYTF
TRBD1	TRBV19	TRBJ1-2	NA	TGTGCCAGTAGTCGACAGGGGACCGGTGGCTACACCTTC	CASSRQGTGGYTF
NA	TRBV10-1	TRBJ2-1	NA	TGCGCCAGCAGTTTCAGCGGAACCTACAATGAGCAGTTCTTC	CASSFSGTYNEQFF
NA	TRBV6-5	TRBJ1-1	NA	TGTGCCAGCAGCTTAAGGGGTGGTGCTGAAGCTTTCTTT	CASSLRGGAEAFF
NA	TRBV4-1	TRBJ1-4	NA	TGCGCCAGCAGCCAAGTAAGAGCAAGCACTAATGAAAAACTGTTTTTT	CASSQVRASTNEKLFF
TRBD1	TRBV13	TRBJ2-7	NA	TGTGCCAGCAGCGCTCCTGCGGGACAGGGGTCTGTCGAGCAGTACTTC	CASSAPAGQGSVEQYF
NA	TRBV7-9	TRBJ2-1	NA	TGTGCCAGCAGCCTCCCACAGGGATTCAATGAGCAGTTCTTC	CASSLPQGFNEQFF
TRBD2	TRBV2	TRBJ2-6	NA	TGTGCCAGCAGTGAAAGGCGCGGGGGGGCCGGTGGGGCCAACGTCCTGACTTTC	CASSERRGGAGGANVLTF
NA	TRBV7-9	TRBJ1-1	NA	TGTGCCAGCAGCTATAAGGTAATCCGAGGGGGCACTGAAGCTTTCTTT	CASSYKVIRGGTEAFF
NA	TRBV28	TRBJ1-4	NA	TGTGCCAGCAGTTACGGGGGATCTAATGAAAAACTGTTTTTT	CASSYGGSNEKLFF
TRBD1	TRBV28	TRBJ1-1	few	TGTGCCAGCAGATCCCTGAAGGGGGCGCATTCAGCTTTCTTT	CASRSLKGAHSAFF
NA	TRBV7-9	TRBJ1-4	NA	TGTGCCAGCAGCTCCAGACAGACTAATGAAAAACTGTTTTTT	CASSSRQTNEKLFF
TRBD1	TRBV27	TRBJ1-2	NA	TGTGCCAGCGGGACAGGGGGTTCCCTCGGCTACACCTTC	CASGTGGSLGYTF
NA	TRBV5-1	TRBJ1-1	NA	TGCGCCAGCAGCCTCGACAGGAGGAACACTGAAGCTTTCTTT	CASSLDRRNTEAFF
NA	TRBV5-1	TRBJ1-1	NA	TGCGCCAGCAGCTTGGTGGGGGCGAACACTGAAGCTTTCTTT	CASSLVGANTEAFF
TRBD2	TRBV12-3/TRBV12-4	TRBJ2-1	few	TGTGCCAGCAGAACTAGCGGGGGTGAGCAGTTCTTC	CASRTSGGEQFF
NA	TRBV12-3/TRBV12-4	TRBJ1-5	few	TGTGCCAGCAGTCGGCAGGGGAATCAGCCCCAGCATTTT	CASSRQGNQPQHF
NA	TRBV5-1	TRBJ1-2	NA	TGCGCCAGCAGCTTGGACAGGGAAGGCTACACCTTC	CASSLDREGYTF
TRBD1	TRBV19	TRBJ2-6	once	TGTGCCAGTAGTATGGACAGGGGAAACTCTGGGGCCAACGTCCTGACTTTC	CASSMDRGNSGANVLTF
TRBD1	TRBV4-2	TRBJ2-5	NA	TGTGCCAGCAGCCAAGATAGAGGTGGCAGGGGGCAAGAGACCCAGTACTTC	CASSQDRGGRGQETQYF
TRBD2	TRBV11-2	TRBJ2-1	NA	TGTGCCAGCAGCTTAGATCCGAGCGGGGGGGCGGTGGATGAGCAGTTCTTC	CASSLDPSGGAVDEQFF
NA	TRBV5-1	TRBJ1-1	NA	TGCGCCAGCAGCTTGTATGGCAGGGAACTCTCTGAAGCTTTCTTT	CASSLYGRELSEAFF
TRBD2	TRBV4-2	TRBJ2-3	NA	TGTGCCAGCAGCCCAACAATCTCCGGGACTAGCGGGTGGACTAGCACAGATACGCAGTATTTT	CASSPTISGTSGWTSTDTQYF
NA	TRBV28	TRBJ1-2	once	TGTGCCAGCAGTTTATTGCACGCGGATTACGGCTACACCTTC	CASSLLHADYGYTF
TRBD1	TRBV5-8	TRBJ1-5	NA	TGTGCCAGCAGCTTGGAACAGGGGGTAAATCAGCCCCAGCATTTT	CASSLEQGVNQPQHF